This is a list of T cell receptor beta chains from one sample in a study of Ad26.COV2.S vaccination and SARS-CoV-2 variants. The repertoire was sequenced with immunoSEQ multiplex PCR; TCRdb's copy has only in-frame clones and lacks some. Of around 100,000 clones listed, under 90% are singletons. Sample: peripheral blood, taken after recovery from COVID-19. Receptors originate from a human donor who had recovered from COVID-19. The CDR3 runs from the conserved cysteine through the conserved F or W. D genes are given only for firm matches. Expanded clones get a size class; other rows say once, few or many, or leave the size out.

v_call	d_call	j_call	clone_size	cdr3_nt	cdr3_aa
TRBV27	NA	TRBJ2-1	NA	TGTGCCAGCAGTTTAGGCCAGGGGAAGGATGAGCAGTTCTTC	CASSLGQGKDEQFF
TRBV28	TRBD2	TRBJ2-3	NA	TGTGCCAGCTCGCGAGGACTAGCGGGGAGCACAGATACGCAGTATTTT	CASSRGLAGSTDTQYF
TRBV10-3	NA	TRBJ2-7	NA	TGTGCCATCAGTGAGAGACAAAGCTCCTACGAGCAGTACTTC	CAISERQSSYEQYF
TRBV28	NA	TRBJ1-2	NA	TGTGCCAGCAGTACAGACAGGATTTCTAACTATGGCTACACCTTC	CASSTDRISNYGYTF
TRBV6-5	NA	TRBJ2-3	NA	TGTGCCAGCAGTAGGAACCCAAATACGCAGTATTTT	CASSRNPNTQYF
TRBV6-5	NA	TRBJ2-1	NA	TGTGCCAGCAGCCCCGGAAGGGACGGGAGTGAGCAGTTCTTC	CASSPGRDGSEQFF
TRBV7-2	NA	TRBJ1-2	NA	TGTGCCAGCAGCTTATACAGGAGCCCTGGCTACACCTTC	CASSLYRSPGYTF
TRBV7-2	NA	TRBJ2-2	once	TGTGCCAGCAGCTTAGCCCCCCTCACCGGGGAGCTGTTTTTT	CASSLAPLTGELFF
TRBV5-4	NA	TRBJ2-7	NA	TGTGCCAGCAGTCATGGTCCCGACGGGTACGAGCAGTACTTC	CASSHGPDGYEQYF
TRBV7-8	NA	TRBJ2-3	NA	TGTGCCAGCAGCCCTAAGACAGGCACAGATACGCAGTATTTT	CASSPKTGTDTQYF
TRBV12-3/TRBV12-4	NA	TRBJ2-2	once	TGTGCCAGCAGTTTGCCTGGCGGGGAGCTGTTTTTT	CASSLPGGELFF
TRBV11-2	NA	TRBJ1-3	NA	TGTGCCAGCAGCTTACGGTCCGACTCTGGAAACACCATATATTTT	CASSLRSDSGNTIYF
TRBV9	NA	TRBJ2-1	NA	TGTGCCAGCAGCCAGATAAGTACAGACGGCAGTGAGCAGTTCTTC	CASSQISTDGSEQFF
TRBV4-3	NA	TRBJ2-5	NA	TGCGCCAGCAGCCAAGGCGGGACGTGGGAGACCCAGTACTTC	CASSQGGTWETQYF
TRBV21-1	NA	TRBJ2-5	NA	TGTGCCAGCAGGAACTATAGCGGGAGGGCCTCTGGAGAGACCCAGTACTTC	CASRNYSGRASGETQYF
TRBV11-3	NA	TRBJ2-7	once	TGTGCCAGCAGCTTAGATCCCGACAGCTACGAGCAGTACTTC	CASSLDPDSYEQYF
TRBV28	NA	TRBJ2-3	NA	TGTGCCAGCAGTTTCCACCGGACTCCCCCCCAGTATTTT	CASSFHRTPPQYF
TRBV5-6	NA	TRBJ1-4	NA	TGTGCCAGCACCCTTTACGCCGGGGGGTTTCAGGAAAAACTGTTTTTT	CASTLYAGGFQEKLFF
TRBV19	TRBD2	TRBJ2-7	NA	TGTGCCAGTAGCAAAAGAACTAGCGGGAGCCTCCCCTACGAGCAGTACTTC	CASSKRTSGSLPYEQYF
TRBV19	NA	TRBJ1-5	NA	TGTGCCAGTAGTATCAGACCTCCGGGCAATCAGCCCCAGCATTTT	CASSIRPPGNQPQHF
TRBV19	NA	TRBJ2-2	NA	TGTGCCACTCTAATGGGGGGCGAAACCGGGGAGCTGTTTTTT	CATLMGGETGELFF
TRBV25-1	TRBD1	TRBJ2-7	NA	TGTGCCAGCAGCCCCGGGACAGGTTTTGAGCAGTACTTC	CASSPGTGFEQYF
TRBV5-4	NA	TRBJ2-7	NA	TGTGCCAGCAGCTTCGGGTTAGCAACCTACAACGAGCAGTACTTC	CASSFGLATYNEQYF
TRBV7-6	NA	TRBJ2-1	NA	TGTGCCAGCAGCTCTGAGTATGCCTACAATGAGCAGTTCTTC	CASSSEYAYNEQFF
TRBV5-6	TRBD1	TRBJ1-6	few	TGTGCCAGCAGCGCCCGGACAGGGAAGCATTCACCCCTCCACTTT	CASSARTGKHSPLHF
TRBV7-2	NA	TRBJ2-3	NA	TGTGCCAGCAGCTTATACGGTCCCACAGATACGCAGTATTTT	CASSLYGPTDTQYF
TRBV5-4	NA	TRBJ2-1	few	TGTGCCAGCAGCTTGGTTCAGGGCTACAATGAGCAGTTCTTC	CASSLVQGYNEQFF
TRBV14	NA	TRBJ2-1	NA	TGTGCCAGCAGCCCCAAAATCCGGCCCCGGGACGGCTACAATGAGCAGTTCTTC	CASSPKIRPRDGYNEQFF
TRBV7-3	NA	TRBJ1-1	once	TGTGCCAGCAGCTTAAAGGGGGGAACTGAAGCTTTCTTT	CASSLKGGTEAFF
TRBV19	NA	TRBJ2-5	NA	TGTGCCAGTAGTTACACAGGACTTGAGACCCAGTACTTC	CASSYTGLETQYF
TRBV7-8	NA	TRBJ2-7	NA	TGTGCCAGCAGCCCACTTTCGACAGGAAGCTACGAGCAGTACTTC	CASSPLSTGSYEQYF
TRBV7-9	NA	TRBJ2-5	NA	TGTGCCAGCAGCTCCCTTGGGTACCAAGAGACCCAGTACTTC	CASSSLGYQETQYF
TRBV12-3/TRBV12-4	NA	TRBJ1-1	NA	TGTGCCAGCAGTTCCAGTTTAGCTTTCTTT	CASSSSLAFF
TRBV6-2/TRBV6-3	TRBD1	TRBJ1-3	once	TGTGCCAGCAGTGATCCGGGACAGGGGACAACCTCTGGAAACACCATATATTTT	CASSDPGQGTTSGNTIYF
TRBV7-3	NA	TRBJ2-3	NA	TGTGCCAGCAGCTTAACCCCCCGACCATCAGATACGCAGTATTTT	CASSLTPRPSDTQYF
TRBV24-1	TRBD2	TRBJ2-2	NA	TGTGCCACCAGTGACTCCTTTAGCGGGAGGGCCCCCGGGGAGCTGTTTTTT	CATSDSFSGRAPGELFF
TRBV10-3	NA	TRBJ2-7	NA	TGTGCCATCGGAGGAAAACGCTACGAGCAGTACTTC	CAIGGKRYEQYF
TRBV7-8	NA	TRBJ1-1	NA	TGTGCCAGTGCCGGTGGGGTCACTGAAGCTTTCTTT	CASAGGVTEAFF
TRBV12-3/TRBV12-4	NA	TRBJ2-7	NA	TGTGCCAGCAGTTTCGGCAGGATCCACGAGCAGTACTTC	CASSFGRIHEQYF
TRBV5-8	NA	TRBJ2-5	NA	TGTGCCAGCAGCCTCGGGGACGGACAAGAGACCCAGTACTTC	CASSLGDGQETQYF
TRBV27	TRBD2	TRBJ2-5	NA	TGTGCCAGCAGTTCCACGGCGGGAGTCGGGACCCAGTACTTC	CASSSTAGVGTQYF
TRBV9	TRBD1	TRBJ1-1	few	TGTGCCAGCAGCGTAGGAATGGGACAGAAAGCTTTCTTT	CASSVGMGQKAFF
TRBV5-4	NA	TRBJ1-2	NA	TGTGCCAGCAGCGAGGTTGGTGGCTACACCTTC	CASSEVGGYTF
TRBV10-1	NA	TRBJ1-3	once	TGCGCCAGCAGTCAGGCCGGGAGTTACTCTGGAAACACCATATATTTT	CASSQAGSYSGNTIYF
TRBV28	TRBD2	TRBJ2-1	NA	TGTGCCAGCAGTTTAACTAGCGGGAGCCACAATGAGCAGTTCTTC	CASSLTSGSHNEQFF
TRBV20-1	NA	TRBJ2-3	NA	TGCAGTGCCGACCCAGGGGATACGCAGTATTTT	CSADPGDTQYF
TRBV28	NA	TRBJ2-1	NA	TGTGCCAGCTCCGGAGAAATCTCCTACAATGAGCAGTTCTTC	CASSGEISYNEQFF
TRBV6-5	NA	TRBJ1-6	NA	TGTGCCAGCAGTTACTCCAGGGGTAATAATTCACCCCTCCACTTT	CASSYSRGNNSPLHF
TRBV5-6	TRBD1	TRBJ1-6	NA	TGTGCCAGCAGCTTGGTTACAGGGGGCTCTCCCCTCCACTTT	CASSLVTGGSPLHF
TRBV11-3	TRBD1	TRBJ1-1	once	TGTGCCAGCAGCGGACAGGGATTTTTCGTGAACACTGAAGCTTTCTTT	CASSGQGFFVNTEAFF
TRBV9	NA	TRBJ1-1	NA	TGTGCCAGCAGTTTACAGGGAGAAGCTTTCTTT	CASSLQGEAFF
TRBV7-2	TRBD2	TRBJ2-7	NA	TGTGCCAGCAGCCTTAGCGTTCGGGCGGGAGCCCGGGGGCAGTACTTC	CASSLSVRAGARGQYF
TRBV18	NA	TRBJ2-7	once	TGTGCCAGCTCACCCCAATTGGGGACCGACTACGAGCAGTACTTC	CASSPQLGTDYEQYF